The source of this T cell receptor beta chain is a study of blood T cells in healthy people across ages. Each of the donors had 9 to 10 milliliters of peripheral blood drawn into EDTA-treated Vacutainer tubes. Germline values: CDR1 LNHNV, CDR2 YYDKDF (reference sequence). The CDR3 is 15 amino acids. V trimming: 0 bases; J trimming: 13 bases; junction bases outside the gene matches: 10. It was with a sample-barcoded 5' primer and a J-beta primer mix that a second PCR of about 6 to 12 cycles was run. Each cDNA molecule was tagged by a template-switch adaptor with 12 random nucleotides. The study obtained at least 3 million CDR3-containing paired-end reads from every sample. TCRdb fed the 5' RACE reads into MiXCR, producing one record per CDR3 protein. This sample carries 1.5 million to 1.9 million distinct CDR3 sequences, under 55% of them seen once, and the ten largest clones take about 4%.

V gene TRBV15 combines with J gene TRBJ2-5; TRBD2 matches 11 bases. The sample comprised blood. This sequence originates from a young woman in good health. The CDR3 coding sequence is TGTGCCACCAGCAGAGATATTACTAGCGGGAGCCTCCTGTACTTC. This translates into CATSRDITSGSLLYF.